The entry below gives a single T cell receptor beta chain sequence along with its context. These data come from a study of control samples from healthy donors and cancer patients. TCRdb's copy holds only in-frame clones and misses some; the assay was immunoSEQ multiplex PCR. Here the sample spans around 150,000 clones, about 87% being singletons. V dropped 4 bases and J dropped 3; count of bases not matched to a gene: 1. From germline, CDR1 is KGHDR and CDR2 SFDVKD. CDR3 length: 14 amino acids. V usage is TRBV24-1 and J usage is TRBJ2-7, with 11 bases fitting TRBD1. The sequence derives from a man between 25 and 39 years old in good health. The sample consisted of blood. Here the CDR3 DNA reads TGTGCCACCAGTGAGGGACAGGGGGACTACGAGCAGTACTTC. It is translated as CATSEGQGDYEQYF.